This T cell receptor beta chain is from a study of cytomegalovirus exposure and HLA in healthy donors. The PCR had 60 Vbeta and 13 Jbeta primers. Profiled with immunoSEQ multiplex PCR; TCRdb holds only in-frame clones, not every one. The profile shows around 170,000 clones, around 81% of them singletons. Turning to this clone: Its antigen is unidentified.

Trimming cost V 6 bases and J 7 bases; bases outside gene matches: 9. The germline gives CDR1 MNHNS, CDR2 SASEGT. This CDR3 is built from 15 residues. Study results and caveats: Later analysis demonstrated an association between a missense DCLRE1C variant and TCR beta V- and J-gene trimming.

Source material: PBMCs. The clonotype comes from a man aged 35-49 years in good health and CMV-seronegative. This chain connects TRBV6-1 to TRBJ2-3; 11 bases fit TRBD2. The CDR3 DNA reads TGTGCCAGCAGGAAAACTAGCGGGAGAATGAATACGCAGTATTTT. Protein: CASRKTSGRMNTQYF.